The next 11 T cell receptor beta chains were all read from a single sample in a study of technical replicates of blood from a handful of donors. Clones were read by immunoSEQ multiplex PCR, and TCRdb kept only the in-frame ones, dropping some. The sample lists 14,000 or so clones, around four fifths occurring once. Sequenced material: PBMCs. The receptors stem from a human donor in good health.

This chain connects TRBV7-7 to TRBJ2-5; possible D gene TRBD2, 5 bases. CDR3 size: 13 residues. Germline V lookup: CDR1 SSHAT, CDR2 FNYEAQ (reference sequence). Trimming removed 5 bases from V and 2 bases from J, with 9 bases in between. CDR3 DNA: TGTGCCAGCAGCCTGGGGAGTCAAGAGACCCAGTACTTC. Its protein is CASSLGSQETQYF.

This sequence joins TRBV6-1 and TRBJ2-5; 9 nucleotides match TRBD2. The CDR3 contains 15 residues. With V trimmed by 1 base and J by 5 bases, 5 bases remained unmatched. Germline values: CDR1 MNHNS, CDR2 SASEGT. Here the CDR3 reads CASSEEAGGGETQYF. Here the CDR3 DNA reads TGTGCCAGCAGTGAAGAGGCGGGAGGGGGGGAGACCCAGTACTTC.

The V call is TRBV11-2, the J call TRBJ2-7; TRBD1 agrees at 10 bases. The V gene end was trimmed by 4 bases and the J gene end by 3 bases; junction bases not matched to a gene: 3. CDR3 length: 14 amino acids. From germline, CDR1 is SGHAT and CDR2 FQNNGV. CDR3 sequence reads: CASSYGTGVYEQYF. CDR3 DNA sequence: TGTGCCAGCAGCTATGGGACAGGGGTCTACGAGCAGTACTTC. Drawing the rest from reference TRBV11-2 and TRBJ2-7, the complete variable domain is EAGVAQSPRYKIIEKRQSVAFWCNPISGHATLYWYQQILGQGPKLLIQFQNNGVVDDSQLPKDRFSAERLKGVDSTLKIQPAKLEDSAVYLCASSYGTGVYEQYFGPGTRLTVT.

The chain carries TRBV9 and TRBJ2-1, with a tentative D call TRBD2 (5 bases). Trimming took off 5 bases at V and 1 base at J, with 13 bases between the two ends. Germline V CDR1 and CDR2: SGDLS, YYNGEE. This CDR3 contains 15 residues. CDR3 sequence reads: CASSVGRASYNEQFF. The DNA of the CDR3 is TGTGCCAGCAGTGTCGGGCGGGCTTCCTACAATGAGCAGTTCTTC.

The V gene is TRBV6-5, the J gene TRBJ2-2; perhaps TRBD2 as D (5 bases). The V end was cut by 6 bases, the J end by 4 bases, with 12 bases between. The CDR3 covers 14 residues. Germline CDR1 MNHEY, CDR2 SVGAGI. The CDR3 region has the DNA TGTGCCAGCAGGGGAGAAGTCTCCACCGGGGAGCTGTTTTTT. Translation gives CASRGEVSTGELFF.

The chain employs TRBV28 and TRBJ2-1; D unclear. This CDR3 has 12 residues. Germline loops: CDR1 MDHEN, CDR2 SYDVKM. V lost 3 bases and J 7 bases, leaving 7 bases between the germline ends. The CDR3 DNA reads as TGTGCCAGCAGTTTTCTAGATAATGAGCAGTTCTTC. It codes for CASSFLDNEQFF.

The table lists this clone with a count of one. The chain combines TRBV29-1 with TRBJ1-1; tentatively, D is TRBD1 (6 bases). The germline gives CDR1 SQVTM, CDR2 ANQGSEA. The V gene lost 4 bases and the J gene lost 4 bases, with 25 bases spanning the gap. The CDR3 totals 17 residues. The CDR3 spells CSVAYWQGMSWFTEAFF. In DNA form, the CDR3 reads TGCAGCGTTGCCTATTGGCAGGGGATGTCATGGTTCACTGAAGCTTTCTTT.

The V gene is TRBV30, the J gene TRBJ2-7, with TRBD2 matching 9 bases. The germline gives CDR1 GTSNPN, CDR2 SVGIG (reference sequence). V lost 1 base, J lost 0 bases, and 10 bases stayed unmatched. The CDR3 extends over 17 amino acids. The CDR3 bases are TGTGCCTGGAGTGGGAGTAGCGGGAGAACGGGCTCCTACGAGCAGTACTTC. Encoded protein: CAWSGSSGRTGSYEQYF. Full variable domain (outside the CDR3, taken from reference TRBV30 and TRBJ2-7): SQTIHQWPATLVQPVGSPLSLECTVEGTSNPNLYWYRQAAGRGLQLLFYSVGIGQISSEVPQNLSASRPQDRQFILSSKKLLLSDSGFYLCAWSGSSGRTGSYEQYFGPGTRLTVT.

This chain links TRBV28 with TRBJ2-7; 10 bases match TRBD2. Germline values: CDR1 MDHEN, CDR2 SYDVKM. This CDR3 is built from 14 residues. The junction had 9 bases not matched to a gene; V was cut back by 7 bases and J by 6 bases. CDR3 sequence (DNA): TGTGCCAGCAAACTTTCTAGCGGGAGTCTCGAGCAGTACTTC. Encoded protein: CASKLSSGSLEQYF.

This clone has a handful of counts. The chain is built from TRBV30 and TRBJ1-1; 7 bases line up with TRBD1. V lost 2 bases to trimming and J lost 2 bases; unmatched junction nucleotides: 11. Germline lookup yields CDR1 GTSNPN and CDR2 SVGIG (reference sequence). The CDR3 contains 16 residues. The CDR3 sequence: CAWSRAMTGPNTEAFF. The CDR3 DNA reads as TGTGCCTGGAGTAGGGCAATGACAGGGCCAAACACTGAAGCTTTCTTT.

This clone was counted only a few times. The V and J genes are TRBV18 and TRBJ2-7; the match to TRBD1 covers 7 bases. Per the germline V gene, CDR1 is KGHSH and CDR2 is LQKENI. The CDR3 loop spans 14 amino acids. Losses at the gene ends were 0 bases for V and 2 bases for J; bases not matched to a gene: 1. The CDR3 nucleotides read TGTGCCAGCTCACCACCCCAGGGGGCCTACGAGCAGTACTTC. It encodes CASSPPQGAYEQYF.